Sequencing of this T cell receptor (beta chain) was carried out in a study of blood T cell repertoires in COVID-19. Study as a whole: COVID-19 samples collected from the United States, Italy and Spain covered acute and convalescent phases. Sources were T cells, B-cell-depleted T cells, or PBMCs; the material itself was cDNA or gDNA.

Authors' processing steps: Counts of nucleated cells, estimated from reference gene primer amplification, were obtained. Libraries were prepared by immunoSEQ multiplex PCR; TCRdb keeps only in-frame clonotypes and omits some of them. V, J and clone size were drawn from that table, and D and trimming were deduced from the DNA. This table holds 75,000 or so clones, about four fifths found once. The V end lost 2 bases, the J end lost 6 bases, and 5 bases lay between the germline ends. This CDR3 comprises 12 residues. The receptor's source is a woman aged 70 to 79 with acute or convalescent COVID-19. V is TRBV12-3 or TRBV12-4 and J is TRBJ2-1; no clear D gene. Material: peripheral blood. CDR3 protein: CASSLLSNEQFF. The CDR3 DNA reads TGTGCCAGCAGTTTACTGAGCAATGAGCAGTTCTTC.